Presented here are 17 T cell receptor beta chains from one specimen sequenced in a study of blood T cell repertoires in COVID-19. Sequencing was performed with immunoSEQ multiplex PCR; in TCRdb, only in-frame clones are kept and a portion is missing. The data hold 350,000 to 450,000 clones, with around 85% observed a single time. The sample consisted of peripheral blood. The receptors stem from a woman aged 18-29 years with acute or convalescent COVID-19.

V and J are TRBV2 and TRBJ2-1; the D gene is possibly TRBD1 (5 bases). Trimming took off 6 bases at V and 7 bases at J, with 7 bases between the two ends. This CDR3 spans 11 amino acids. CDR1 is SNHLY, CDR2 FYNNEI, per germline. CDR3 nucleotide sequence: TGTGCCAGCAGCCAGGGTAATGAGCAGTTCTTC. Protein: CASSQGNEQFF. The whole variable domain, filled in from reference TRBV2 and TRBJ2-1, reads EPEVTQTPSHQVTQMGQEVILRCVPISNHLYFYWYRQILGQKVEFLVSFYNNEISEKSEIFDDQFSVERPDGSNFTLKIRSTKLEDSAMYFCASSQGNEQFFGPGTRLTVL.

CDR3 loop: CASTNAGTGDYGYTF. In DNA form, the CDR3 reads TGTGCCAGCACCAATGCCGGGACAGGGGACTATGGCTACACCTTC. This chain links TRBV6-6 with TRBJ1-2; TRBD1 matches 10 bases. The junction had 8 bases not matched to a gene; V was cut back by 7 bases and J by 3 bases. Germline assignment: CDR1 MNHNY and CDR2 SVGAGI (reference sequence). CDR3 length: 15 residues.

This clone was seen a few times. The J gene is TRBJ2-5, the V gene TRBV6-5; 7 nucleotides agree with TRBD1. This CDR3 spans 15 amino acids. The V and J ends lost 5 bases and 7 bases, in that order; junction bases with no gene match: 13. Germline V gene sequence: CDR1 MNHEY, CDR2 SVGAGI. The chain's CDR3 is CASSRTGPAPGTQYF. The DNA of the CDR3 is TGTGCCAGCAGTCGGACAGGACCCGCTCCTGGGACCCAGTACTTC.

V is TRBV7-6 and J is TRBJ2-5; 7 nucleotides align to TRBD1. The CDR3 sequence is 16 residues long. Trimming at V came to 4 bases and at J to 3 bases, leaving 11 bases not matched to a gene. CDR1 and CDR2 from the germline V gene are SGHVS and FNYEAQ. The CDR3 loop is CASSSENRDRKETQYF. CDR3 sequence (DNA): TGTGCCAGCAGCTCCGAAAACCGGGACAGAAAAGAGACCCAGTACTTC.

This chain connects TRBV6-5 to TRBJ1-3, with a tentative D call TRBD1 (6 bases). V lost 5 bases, J lost 4 bases, and 12 bases lay in between. Germline V CDR1 and CDR2: MNHEY, SVGAGI. This CDR3 has 14 amino acids. CDR3: CASSLSGAGNTIYF. The CDR3 DNA sequence: TGTGCCAGCAGTCTCTCAGGGGCCGGAAACACCATATATTTT.

This clone came up once. The rearrangement uses TRBV5-8 and TRBJ1-3; 8 bases agree with TRBD1. Unmatched junction bases numbered 3, after V lost 0 bases and J lost 7 bases. Per the germline V gene, CDR1 is SGHTS and CDR2 is YDEGEE. The CDR3 spans 14 residues. CDR3 sequence: CASSLGQGANTIYF. The CDR3 DNA reads as TGTGCCAGCAGCTTGGGTCAGGGGGCGAACACCATATATTTT.

The rearrangement joins TRBV12-3 or TRBV12-4 to TRBJ1-1; D is possibly TRBD1 (5 bases). The CDR3 has 13 residues. Trimming stripped 8 bases from V and 0 bases from J, with 10 bases between. The CDR3 region has the DNA TGTGCCAGCGTAAAGACAGTGAACACTGAAGCTTTCTTT. Translated, it gives CASVKTVNTEAFF.

V usage is TRBV27 and J usage is TRBJ1-5, with 7 bases matching TRBD1. Looked up from germline, CDR1 is MNHEY and CDR2 is SMNVEV (reference sequence). V shed 6 bases and J 6 bases; nucleotides not matched to a gene: 11. There are 15 residues in the CDR3. The CDR3 sequence is CASSPGGEVGQPQHF. CDR3 bases: TGTGCCAGCAGCCCAGGGGGAGAGGTCGGTCAGCCCCAGCATTTT.

This sequence joins TRBV7-9 and TRBJ1-1; D uncertain. CDR3 length: 14 amino acids. Per germline, CDR1 SEHNR and CDR2 FQNEAQ (reference sequence). The V and J ends lost 5 bases and 0 bases respectively, with 10 bases between them. CDR3: CASSPSAVNTEAFF. CDR3 DNA sequence: TGTGCCAGCAGCCCTTCTGCGGTGAACACTGAAGCTTTCTTT.

This sequence joins TRBV7-2 and TRBJ1-1; the D gene is possibly TRBD1 (6 bases). In germline, CDR1 is SGHTA, CDR2 FQGNSA. The CDR3 runs to 15 residues. V dropped 5 bases and J dropped 3 bases, with 16 bases sitting between them. CDR3 DNA: TGTGCCAGCAGCGTGACAGGTGGGGGGGACACTGAAGCTTTCTTT. Protein: CASSVTGGGDTEAFF.

V gene TRBV6-5 combines with J gene TRBJ1-2; no clear D gene. This CDR3 spans 12 amino acids. Trimming stripped 8 bases from V and 10 bases from J, with 17 bases between. Germline V gene lookup returns CDR1 MNHEY and CDR2 SVGAGI. In DNA, the CDR3 is TGTGCCAGCGGACTACGGGTTCTTATCTACACCTTC. This translates into CASGLRVLIYTF.

The J gene is TRBJ2-5, the V gene TRBV12-5; no definite D call. The CDR3 runs 13 residues. The ends were cut back, 0 bases at V and 1 base at J, with 3 bases in the middle. CDR1 and CDR2 (germline): LGHNT, FRNRAP. CDR3 in amino acids: CASGLVLQETQYF. In nucleotides, the CDR3 is TGTGCTAGTGGTTTGGTACTCCAAGAGACCCAGTACTTC.

This clone occurred once. Sequence at one end of the junction differs from germline and may be a read error. The chain employs TRBV24-1 and TRBJ2-3, with 8 bases that match TRBD1. CDR1 KGHDR and CDR2 SFDVKD come from the germline V gene. The length of the CDR3 is 13 residues. The CDR3 DNA follows: TGTGCCACCAGTGATTTCTCAGGGACAGGAGTCTTTTTT. This sequence encodes CATSDFSGTGVFF.

This clone was counted only a few times. CDR3 loop: CASSSSGKGNTGELFF. CDR3 coding DNA: TGTGCCAGCAGCTCTAGCGGGAAAGGGAACACCGGGGAGCTGTTTTTT. The chain couples TRBV7-2 to TRBJ2-2, with 9 bases aligning to TRBD2. Germline V lookup: CDR1 SGHTA, CDR2 FQGNSA. This CDR3 spans 16 amino acids. V shed 4 bases and J 1 base; nucleotides not matched to a gene: 4.

The chain recombines TRBV14 with TRBJ2-7, with TRBD1 as a possible D gene (6 bases). V was cut by 0 bases and J by 11 bases, with 11 bases left in between. CDR3 length: 12 amino acids. Germline values: CDR1 SGHDN, CDR2 FVKESK. The CDR3 coding sequence is TGTGCCAGCAGCCAAGATAGGCAGGGGAAGTACTTC. Translated, it gives CASSQDRQGKYF. The full variable domain, rest sourced from reference TRBV14 and TRBJ2-7, is EAGVTQFPSHSVIEKGQTVTLRCDPISGHDNLYWYRRVMGKEIKFLLHFVKESKQDESGMPNNRFLAERTGGTYSTLKVQPAELEDSGVYFCASSQDRQGKYFGPGTRLTVT.

The rearrangement joins TRBV30 to TRBJ1-4; the D gene is possibly TRBD1 (5 bases). Germline V gives CDR1 GTSNPN, CDR2 SVGIG (reference sequence). V lost 0 bases and J 5 bases, leaving 16 bases between the germline ends. The CDR3 is 16 residues long. The CDR3 nucleotides are TGTGCCTGGAGTGTAAGTGGAGCAGGGAAAAATGAAAAACTGTTTTTT. It is translated as CAWSVSGAGKNEKLFF.

The rearrangement uses TRBV9 and TRBJ1-6, with a possible D match to TRBD1 (6 bases). The V and J ends lost 0 bases and 5 bases respectively, with 12 bases between them. There are 16 residues in the CDR3. The germline CDR1 and CDR2 sequences are SGDLS and YYNGEE. CDR3 region: CASSVDLGHHNSPLHF. For the CDR3, the DNA is TGTGCCAGCAGCGTAGATTTGGGACACCATAATTCACCCCTCCACTTT.